These T cell receptor beta chains were read from a single sample in a study of chemoradiotherapy in HPV16-positive cancers. Profiling relied on immunoSEQ multiplex PCR, and the TCRdb table lists in-frame clones only, not all of them. The table includes approximately 9,000 clones, about 88% detected once. The sequenced sample was blood, obtained from a patient who underwent chemoradiotherapy. The receptors were gathered from a human donor with HPV-associated anogenital cancer. Each CDR3 is given with its conserved first and last residue. The order of the fields is J gene, D gene, V gene, clone size, CDR3 protein. D genes are given only for firm matches. Rows may omit the clone size; those that give it use once, few, many or a size class.

J: TRBJ1-2
D: -
V: TRBV19
size: -
CDR3: CASRWGGDGYTF

J: TRBJ1-1
D: -
V: TRBV13
size: -
CDR3: CASSLGQVNAFF

J: TRBJ2-3
D: TRBD1
V: TRBV5-1
size: -
CDR3: CASSSQGVDTQYF

J: TRBJ2-1
D: TRBD2
V: TRBV4-2
size: -
CDR3: CASSPYGGGSYNEQFF

J: TRBJ2-3
D: -
V: TRBV6-4
size: once
CDR3: CASSAGTSTDTQYF

J: TRBJ2-7
D: -
V: TRBV19
size: -
CDR3: CASSAGQRYYEQYF

J: -
D: -
V: TRBV6-1
size: -
CDR3: CASSGHEGWSYEQYF

J: TRBJ2-3
D: -
V: TRBV9
size: -
CDR3: CASSSLGTKADTQYF

J: TRBJ2-2
D: -
V: TRBV6-1
size: -
CDR3: CASSQGNRNTGELFF

J: TRBJ2-5
D: TRBD2
V: TRBV30
size: -
CDR3: CAWRYSGAQRGTQYF

J: TRBJ1-2
D: TRBD1
V: TRBV29-1
size: -
CDR3: CSVSSTGTGRSNYGYTF

J: -
D: TRBD1
V: TRBV25-1
size: -
CDR3: CASSDRVEQYF

J: TRBJ2-4
D: -
V: TRBV5-6
size: -
CDR3: CASSPILPSAGKNIQYF

J: TRBJ2-7
D: TRBD2
V: TRBV29-1
size: -
CDR3: CSAKGLAGAGGYYEQYF

J: TRBJ1-1
D: -
V: TRBV27
size: -
CDR3: CASSLLMNTEAFF

J: TRBJ2-3
D: -
V: TRBV27
size: -
CDR3: CASSLLDGTDTQYF